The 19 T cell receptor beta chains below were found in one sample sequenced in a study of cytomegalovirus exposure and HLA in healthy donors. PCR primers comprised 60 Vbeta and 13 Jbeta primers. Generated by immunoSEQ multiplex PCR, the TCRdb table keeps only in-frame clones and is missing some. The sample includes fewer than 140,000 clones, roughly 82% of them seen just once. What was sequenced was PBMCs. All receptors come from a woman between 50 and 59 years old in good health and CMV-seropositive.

CDR3 DNA sequence: TGTGCCAGCAGCCGGACAGGGATAAACACTGAAGCTTTCTTT. This sequence encodes CASSRTGINTEAFF. The V gene is TRBV5-4, the J gene TRBJ1-1; 8 nucleotides line up with TRBD1. The CDR3 spans 14 residues. V lost 4 bases and J lost 2; bases outside the gene matches: 4. The germline V gene has CDR1 SGHNT and CDR2 YYREEE (reference sequence).

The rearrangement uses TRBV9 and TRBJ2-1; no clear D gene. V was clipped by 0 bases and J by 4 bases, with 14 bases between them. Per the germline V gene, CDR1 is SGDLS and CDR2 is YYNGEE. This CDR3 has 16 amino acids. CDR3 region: CASSVESHSVYNEQFF. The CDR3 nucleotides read TGTGCCAGCAGCGTAGAATCCCATTCGGTGTACAATGAGCAGTTCTTC.

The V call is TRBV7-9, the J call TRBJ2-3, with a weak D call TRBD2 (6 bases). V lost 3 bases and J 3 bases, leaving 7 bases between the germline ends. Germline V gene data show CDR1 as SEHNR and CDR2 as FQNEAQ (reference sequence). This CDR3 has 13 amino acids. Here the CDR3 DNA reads TGTGCCAGCAGCTTGGGGGGAACAGATACGCAGTATTTT. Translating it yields CASSLGGTDTQYF.

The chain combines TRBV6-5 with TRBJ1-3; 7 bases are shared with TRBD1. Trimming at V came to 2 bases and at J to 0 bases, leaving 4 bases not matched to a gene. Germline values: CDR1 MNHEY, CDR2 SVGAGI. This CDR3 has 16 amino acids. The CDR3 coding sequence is TGTGCCAGCAGTTACGACAGGGTTTCCTCTGGAAACACCATATATTTT. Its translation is CASSYDRVSSGNTIYF.

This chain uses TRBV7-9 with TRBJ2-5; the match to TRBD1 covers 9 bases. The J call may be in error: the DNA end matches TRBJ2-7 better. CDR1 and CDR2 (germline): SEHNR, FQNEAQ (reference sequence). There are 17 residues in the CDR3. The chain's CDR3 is CASSLVGGTGTFYEQYF. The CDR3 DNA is TGTGCCAGCAGCTTAGTAGGTGGGACAGGGACCTTCTACGAGCAGTACTTC.

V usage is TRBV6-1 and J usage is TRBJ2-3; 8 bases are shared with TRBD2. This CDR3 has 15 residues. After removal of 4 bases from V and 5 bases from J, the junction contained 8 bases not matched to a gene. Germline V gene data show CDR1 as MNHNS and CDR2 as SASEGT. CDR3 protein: CASSVAGGRGDTQYF. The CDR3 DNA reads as TGTGCCAGCAGTGTCGCGGGGGGCCGGGGAGATACGCAGTATTTT.

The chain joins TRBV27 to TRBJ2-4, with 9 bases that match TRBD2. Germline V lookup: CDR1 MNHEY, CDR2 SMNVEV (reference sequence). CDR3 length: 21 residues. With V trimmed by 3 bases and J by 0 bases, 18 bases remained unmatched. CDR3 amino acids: CASSFLPRGAGGPKAKNIQYF. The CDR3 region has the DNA TGTGCCAGCAGTTTCCTCCCGAGGGGAGCGGGGGGCCCAAAAGCCAAAAACATTCAGTACTTC.

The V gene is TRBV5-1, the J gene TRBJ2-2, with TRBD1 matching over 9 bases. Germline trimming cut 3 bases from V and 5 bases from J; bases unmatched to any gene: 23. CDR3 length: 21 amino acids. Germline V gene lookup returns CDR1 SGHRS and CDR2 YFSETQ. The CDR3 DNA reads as TGCGCCAGCAGCTGGACAGGGGCTTCGGAGGGGGTGGGAATTTCGACCGGGGAGCTGTTTTTT. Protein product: CASSWTGASEGVGISTGELFF.

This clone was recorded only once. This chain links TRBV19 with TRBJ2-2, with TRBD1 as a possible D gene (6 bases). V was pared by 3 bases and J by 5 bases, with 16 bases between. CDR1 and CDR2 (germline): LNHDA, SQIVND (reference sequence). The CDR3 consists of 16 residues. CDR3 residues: CASSIPPPGETGELFF. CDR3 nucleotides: TGTGCCAGTAGTATCCCCCCCCCAGGGGAAACCGGGGAGCTGTTTTTT.

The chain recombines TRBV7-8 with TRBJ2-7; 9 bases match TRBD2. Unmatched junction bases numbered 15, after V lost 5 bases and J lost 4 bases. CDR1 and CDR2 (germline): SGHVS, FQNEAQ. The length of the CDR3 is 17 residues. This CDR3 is CASSITTLSGGPYEQYF. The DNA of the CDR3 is TGTGCCAGCAGCATCACCACCCTTAGCGGGGGACCATACGAGCAGTACTTC. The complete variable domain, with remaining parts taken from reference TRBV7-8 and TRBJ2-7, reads GAGVSQSPRYKVAKRGQDVALRCDPISGHVSLFWYQQALGQGPEFLTYFQNEAQLDKSGLPSDRFFAERPEGSVSTLKIQRTQQEDSAVYLCASSITTLSGGPYEQYFGPGTRLTVT.

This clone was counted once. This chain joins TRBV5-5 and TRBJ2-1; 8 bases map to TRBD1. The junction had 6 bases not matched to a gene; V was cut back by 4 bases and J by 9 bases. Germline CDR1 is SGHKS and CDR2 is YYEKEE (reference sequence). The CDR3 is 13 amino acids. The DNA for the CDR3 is TGTGCCAGCAGCCCGAGAGGACAGGGTGAGCAGTTCTTC. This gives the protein CASSPRGQGEQFF. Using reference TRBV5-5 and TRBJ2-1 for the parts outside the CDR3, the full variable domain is DAGVTQSPTHLIKTRGQQVTLRCSPISGHKSVSWYQQVLGQGPQFIFQYYEKEERGRGNFPDRFSARQFPNYSSELNVNALLLGDSALYLCASSPRGQGEQFFGPGTRLTVL.

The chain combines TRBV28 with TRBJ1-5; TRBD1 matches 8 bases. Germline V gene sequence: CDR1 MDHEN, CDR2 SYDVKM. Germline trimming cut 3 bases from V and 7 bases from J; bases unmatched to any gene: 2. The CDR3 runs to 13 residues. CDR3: CASSFNRGQPQHF. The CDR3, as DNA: TGTGCCAGCAGTTTCAACAGGGGGCAGCCCCAGCATTTT.

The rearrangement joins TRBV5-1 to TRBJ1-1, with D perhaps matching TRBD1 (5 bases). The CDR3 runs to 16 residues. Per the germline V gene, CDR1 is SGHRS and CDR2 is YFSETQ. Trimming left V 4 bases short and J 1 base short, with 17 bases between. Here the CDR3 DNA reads TGCGCCAGCAGCCGGGGGGGAAATGATAGGAACACTGAAGCTTTCTTT. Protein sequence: CASSRGGNDRNTEAFF.

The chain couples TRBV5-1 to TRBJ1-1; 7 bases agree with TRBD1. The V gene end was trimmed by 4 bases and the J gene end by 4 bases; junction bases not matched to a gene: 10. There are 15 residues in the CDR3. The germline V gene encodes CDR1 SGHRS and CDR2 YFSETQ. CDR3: CASSGDPGGPTEAFF. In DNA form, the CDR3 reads TGCGCCAGCAGCGGGGATCCAGGGGGTCCCACTGAAGCTTTCTTT.

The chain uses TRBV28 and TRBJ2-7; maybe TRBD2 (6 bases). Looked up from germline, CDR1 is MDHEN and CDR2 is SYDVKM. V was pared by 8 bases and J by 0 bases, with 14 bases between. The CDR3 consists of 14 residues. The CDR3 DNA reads TGTGCCAGCCCCCCCCGGGGGTTCTCCTACGAGCAGTACTTC. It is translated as CASPPRGFSYEQYF.

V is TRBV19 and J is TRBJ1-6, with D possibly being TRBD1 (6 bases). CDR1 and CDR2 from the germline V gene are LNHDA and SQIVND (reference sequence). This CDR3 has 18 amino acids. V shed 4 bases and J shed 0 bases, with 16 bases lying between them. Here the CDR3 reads CASSNREGMGSYNSPLHF. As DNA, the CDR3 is TGTGCCAGTAGTAACAGGGAAGGAATGGGCTCCTATAATTCACCCCTCCACTTT.

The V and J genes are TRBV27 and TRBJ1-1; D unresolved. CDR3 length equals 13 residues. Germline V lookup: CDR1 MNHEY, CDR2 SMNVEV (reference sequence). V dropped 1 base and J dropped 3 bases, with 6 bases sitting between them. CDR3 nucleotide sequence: TGTGCCAGCAGTTTATGGAGGGACACTGAAGCTTTCTTT. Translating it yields CASSLWRDTEAFF.

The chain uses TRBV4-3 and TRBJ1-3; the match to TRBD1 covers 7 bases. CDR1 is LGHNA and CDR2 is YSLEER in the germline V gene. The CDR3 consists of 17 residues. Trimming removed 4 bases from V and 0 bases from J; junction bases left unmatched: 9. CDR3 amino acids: CASSPVTGASSGNTIYF. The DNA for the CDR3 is TGCGCCAGCAGCCCTGTTACAGGGGCCTCCTCTGGAAACACCATATATTTT.

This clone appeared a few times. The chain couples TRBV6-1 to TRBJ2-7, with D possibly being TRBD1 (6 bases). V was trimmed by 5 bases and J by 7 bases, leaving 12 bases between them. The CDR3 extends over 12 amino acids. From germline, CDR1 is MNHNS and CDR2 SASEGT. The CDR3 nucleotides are TGTGCCAGCAGTTCCCGCCAGGGGGAGCAGTACTTC. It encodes CASSSRQGEQYF.